This TCR beta chain derives from a study of cytotoxic CD8 clonotypes in ibrutinib-treated CLL. Study at large: Specimens for response were gathered following a median around a year of therapy, spanning 6 to 36. General study points: Rare overall, public clonotypes shrank or held steady under therapy. Clonality (at baseline) was higher than in age-matched healthy donors and tracked circulating CD8+ T-cell counts. Clonality went up at ibrutinib response and then declined back toward baseline at progression.

Here immunoSEQ multiplex PCR was the method, and the copy in TCRdb shows in-frame clones only, minus some. The data contain 150,000 or so clones, about 70% of them singletons. By sample fraction, this clone is medium-sized (0.01 to 0.1%). What it binds is unknown. V lost 6 bases and J lost 5, with 7 bases in between. Looked up from germline, CDR1 is ENHRY and CDR2 is SYGVKD. This CDR3 has 11 amino acids. This receptor was obtained from a human donor with chronic lymphocytic leukemia. Sequenced material: PBMCs, taken after 24 months of ibrutinib treatment. The genes are TRBV10-3 and TRBJ2-5, with D perhaps being TRBD1 or TRBD2 (5 bases each). The CDR3 is CAISEGETQYF. The CDR3 DNA sequence: TGTGCCATCAGCGAGGGGGAGACCCAGTACTTC.